This TCR beta chain was sequenced for a study of T cells of healthy individuals. This CDR3 has 15 residues. The germline V gene has CDR1 KGHSH and CDR2 LQKENI. The V gene end was trimmed by 1 base and the J gene end by 2 bases; junction bases not matched to a gene: 2. Many counts were recorded for this clonotype. TCRdb analysed the 5' RACE reads with MiXCR anew, one entry per CDR3 protein. The sample yields 38,000 or so distinct CDR3 sequences, about 4.5% seen once. This chain links TRBV18 with TRBJ2-1; 7 nucleotides line up with TRBD2. The clonotype originates from a human donor in good health. The CDR3 sequence: CASSPRGGAYNEQFF. CDR3 DNA: TGTGCCAGCTCACCACGGGGGGGTGCCTACAATGAGCAGTTCTTC.